One sample yielded the 24 T cell receptor beta chains listed below, sequenced in a study of tumor and adjacent non-tumor tissue in lung cancer. RNA was extracted from bulk tissue without any cell sorting. This non-tumor lung sample came from over 3 cm beyond the tumor edge. The library came from three nested PCR rounds adapted from ARM-PCR protocols. TCRdb re-analysed the multiplex PCR reads in MiXCR, keeping a single row per CDR3 protein. The table records under 75,000 distinct CDR3 sequences, under 70% of them present only once. Material for sequencing was distant non-tumor lung tissue. These receptors came from a woman aged 45 to 65 with non-small cell lung cancer.

This clonotype was found many times. The chain links TRBV4-1 to TRBJ1-4; 8 nucleotides match TRBD1. CDR3 length: 14 amino acids. Looked up from germline, CDR1 is MGHRA and CDR2 is YSYEKL. Unmatched junction bases numbered 1, after V lost 4 bases and J lost 3 bases. This CDR3 reads CASSRQGSNEKLFF. The CDR3 DNA reads TGCGCCAGCAGCCGACAGGGGTCTAATGAAAAACTGTTTTTT.

This clonotype was seen at least ten times. J is TRBJ2-1 and V is TRBV6-2 or TRBV6-3; 13 nucleotides line up with TRBD2. The trim removed 6 bases at V and 4 bases at J, leaving 3 bases unmatched. The CDR3 length is 15 residues. Germline lookup yields CDR1 MNHEY and CDR2 SVGEGT. The CDR3 DNA reads as TGTGCCAGCAGCCTACTAGCGGGAGGGTACAATGAGCAGTTCTTC. Translation gives CASSLLAGGYNEQFF.

As for this clonotype: At one of its ends the junction is not consistent with the germline gene, which may arise from a read error. The J gene is TRBJ2-2, the V gene TRBV30; D call uncertain. There are 11 residues in the CDR3. Germline values: CDR1 GTSNPN, CDR2 SVGIG (reference sequence). DNA for the CDR3: TGTGCCAGGAGTGTATTCCGGGAGCTGTTTTTT. This encodes CARSVFRELFF.

V is TRBV20-1 and J is TRBJ2-3, with TRBD2 as a possible D gene (5 bases). V lost 5 bases and J lost 7, with 19 bases in between. The CDR3 spans 14 residues. Germline assignment: CDR1 DFQATT and CDR2 SNEGSKA (reference sequence). The CDR3, as DNA: TGCAGTGCTGAGAGAGGAGGAAGAGCTAATACGCAGTATTTT. This encodes CSAERGGRANTQYF.

Notes on this clonotype: It is unclear where the CDR3 begins or ends on the DNA, so no DNA is shown, and the CDR3 is as TCRdb lists it. The V gene is TRBV11-1, the J gene TRBJ2-3; the table's D gene call, TRBD1, was not cross checked with the DNA. The CDR3 spans 14 residues, counting both ends. Germline values: CDR1 SGHAT, CDR2 FQDESV (reference sequence). The CDR3 sequence: CASSVATGIDTHYF.

This clonotype has ten or more counts. This sequence joins TRBV10-1 and TRBJ2-3; 9 bases fit TRBD2. Trimming took 2 bases from V and 0 from J; bases not matched to a gene: 3. The CDR3 is 16 residues long. Germline CDR1 and CDR2: WNHNN and SYGVQD (reference sequence). This chain's CDR3 is CASSERLAGSTDTQYF. CDR3 coding DNA: TGCGCCAGCAGTGAGCGTCTAGCGGGGAGCACAGATACGCAGTATTTT.

Many counts were recorded for this clonotype. The chain combines TRBV28 with TRBJ2-2; D remains ambiguous. The CDR3 contains 13 residues. V was trimmed by 7 bases and J by 4 bases, leaving 10 bases between them. From germline, CDR1 is MDHEN and CDR2 SYDVKM. The CDR3 protein is CASTTVATGELFF. CDR3 in DNA: TGTGCCAGCACCACCGTAGCCACCGGGGAGCTGTTTTTT.

There are many counts of this clonotype. V and J are TRBV20-1 and TRBJ2-1; 11 nucleotides match TRBD2. V lost 0 bases to trimming and J lost 4 bases; unmatched junction nucleotides: 14. The CDR3 is 19 residues long. Germline CDR1 reads DFQATT; CDR2 reads SNEGSKA (reference sequence). The CDR3 sequence: CSARDTDVGGLAEYNEQFF. For the CDR3, the DNA is TGCAGTGCTAGAGATACCGACGTAGGGGGACTAGCGGAATACAATGAGCAGTTCTTC.

This clonotype was found once. At one end, the junction sequence differs from germline, possibly due to a read error. The chain has TRBV11-2 and TRBJ1-5; D gene uncertain. This CDR3 is 15 amino acids long. Germline values: CDR1 SGHAT, CDR2 FQNNGV. For the CDR3, the DNA is TGTGCCAGCAGCTTAGCTGGCCGAGGCAATGAGCCCCAGCGTTTT. Translated, it gives CASSLAGRGNEPQRF.

As regards this clonotype: An end of the junction differs from the germline gene, which may be a read error. The chain has TRBV11-1 and TRBJ2-5, with D perhaps TRBD2 (5 bases). Looked up from germline, CDR1 is SGHAT and CDR2 is FQDESV (reference sequence). The CDR3 is made up of 14 amino acids. CDR3 nucleotide sequence: TGTGCCAGCAGCTTAGTGGGAGACCAAGAGACCCGGTACTTC. As protein: CASSLVGDQETRYF.

As to this clonotype: Sequence at one end of the junction differs from germline and may be a read error. The J gene is TRBJ2-7, the V gene TRBV11-2; D might be TRBD2 (6 bases). The CDR3 has 13 amino acids. Germline CDR1 is SGHAT and CDR2 is FQNNGV. This CDR3 is CASSLGLPNEQYF. DNA of the CDR3: TGCGCCAGCAGCTTAGGACTACCGAACGAGCAGTACTTC. Variable domain in full (rest from reference TRBV11-2 and TRBJ2-7): EAGVAQSPRYKIIEKRQSVAFWCNPISGHATLYWYQQILGQGPKLLIQFQNNGVVDDSQLPKDRFSAERLKGVDSTLKIQPAKLEDSAVYLCASSLGLPNEQYFGPGTRLTVT.

The V gene is TRBV11-1, the J gene TRBJ2-3; TRBD1 agrees at 7 bases. V gave up 7 bases and J gave up 8 bases; unmatched junction bases: 9. The germline V gene has CDR1 SGHAT and CDR2 FQDESV (reference sequence). The CDR3 is 13 amino acids. CDR3 bases: TGTGCCAGCATAGCTACAGGGGCTGGTACGCAGTATTTT. This gives the protein CASIATGAGTQYF.

Points on this clonotype: No conserved phenylalanine or tryptophan ends this CDR3, so it is likely a read error. The chain combines TRBV5-5 with TRBJ2-7, with TRBD1 matching over 7 bases. Losses at the gene ends were 4 bases for V and 3 bases for J; bases not matched to a gene: 7. Germline V gene data show CDR1 as SGHKS and CDR2 as YYEKEE (reference sequence). There are 14 residues in the CDR3. CDR3 nucleotides: TGTGCCAGCAGCCTTTCGGGACAGAACTACGAGCAGTACTTA. Translation gives CASSLSGQNYEQYL.

This clonotype was found once. The chain uses TRBV29-1 and TRBJ2-5, with a weak D call TRBD1 (6 bases). Between the trimmed V and J ends, which lost 4 bases and 4 bases, there was a span of 16 bases. This CDR3 contains 14 residues. In germline, CDR1 is SQVTM, CDR2 ANQGSEA. The CDR3 loop is CSVVPGTTIETQYF. DNA of the CDR3: TGCAGCGTTGTGCCAGGGACAACAATAGAGACCCAGTACTTC.

The count of this clonotype is one. A much larger clone lies a single base off, so this may be a read error. The V gene is TRBV28, the J gene TRBJ1-2; D unresolved. Germline assignment: CDR1 MDHEN and CDR2 SYDVKM. The CDR3 covers 11 residues. DNA for the CDR3: TGTGCCATCAGTTTAGCCTATGGCTACACCTTC. Translated, it gives CAISLAYGYTF.

Worth noting for this clonotype: Relative to the germline gene, one junction end is altered; a read error may explain this. The chain uses TRBV10-3 and TRBJ2-3, with TRBD2 as a possible D gene (6 bases). The germline CDR1 and CDR2 sequences are ENHRY and SYGVKD. This CDR3 has 16 amino acids. The chain's CDR3 is CAISETTGSQADTQYF. CDR3 bases: TGCGCCATCAGTGAGACTACCGGGAGTCAGGCAGATACGCAGTATTTT.

A note on this clonotype: This could be a read error, since a much larger clone is one nucleotide away. The genes are TRBV6-1 and TRBJ2-3; no definite D call. Germline CDR1 is MNHNS and CDR2 is SASEGT. V lost 4 bases to trimming and J lost 5 bases, with 10 bases between them. The CDR3 has 13 residues. CDR3 nucleotide sequence: TGTGCCAGCAGTGGAGCTTGGGTAGATACGCAGTATTTT. This codes for CASSGAWVDTQYF.

This clonotype occurred many times. This sequence joins TRBV29-1 and TRBJ2-6, with a tentative D call TRBD2 (6 bases). V was trimmed by 0 bases and J by 3 bases, leaving 12 bases between them. Germline V gives CDR1 SQVTM, CDR2 ANQGSEA. There are 16 residues in the CDR3. The CDR3 DNA follows: TGCAGCGTTGAAGATCTTGGAGGGGATGGGGCCAACGTCCTGACTTTC. Translating gives CSVEDLGGDGANVLTF.

Notes on this clonotype: A read error may account for a junction end that differs from germline. This CDR3 is CSVECSGLATGNQPQHF. The CDR3 DNA reads TGTAGCGTTGAATGTTCCGGGCTCGCGACAGGGAATCAGCCCCAGCATTTT. The chain recombines TRBV29-1 with TRBJ1-5; 7 bases align to TRBD1. The CDR3 contains 17 residues. The germline gives CDR1 SQVTM, CDR2 ANQGSEA.

This CDR3 is CASSWGENTEAFF. CDR3 in DNA: TGTGCCAGCAGCTGGGGAGAGAACACTGAAGCTTTCTTT. The chain is built from TRBV5-6 and TRBJ1-1; no reliable D call. Deletions cut 3 bases from V and 1 base from J, with 7 bases between. Germline values: CDR1 SGHDT, CDR2 YYEEEE. The CDR3 covers 13 residues.

This clonotype was seen once. A read error may produce the germline difference seen at one junction end. The rearrangement joins TRBV29-1 to TRBJ2-1; D possibly uses TRBD1 or TRBD2 (5 bases each). CDR3 length equals 13 residues. From germline, CDR1 is SQVTM and CDR2 ANQGSEA. For the CDR3, the DNA is TGCAGCGTTAAAGGGACGTCCTACATTGAGCAGTTCTTC. Translation gives CSVKGTSYIEQFF.

Points on this clonotype: This may be a read error, as it is one base from a much larger clone. J is TRBJ2-1 and V is TRBV6-2 or TRBV6-3; 8 bases are a match to TRBD2. V lost 0 bases, J lost 3 bases, and 4 bases stayed unmatched. This CDR3 comprises 16 residues. Germline CDR1 and CDR2: MNHEY and SVGEGT. The CDR3 DNA follows: TGTGCCAGCAGTTACTCGCTAGCGGGTGTCTACAATGAGCAGTTCTTC. Protein: CASSYSLAGVYNEQFF.

This clonotype appeared a single time. Because the CDR3 is missing its conserved closing phenylalanine or tryptophan, this is likely a read error. The chain carries TRBV10-3 and TRBJ1-2, with D unresolved. From germline, CDR1 is ENHRY and CDR2 SYGVKD. The CDR3 totals 13 residues. In DNA, the CDR3 is TGTGCCATCAACGACGGAACTAACTATGTCTACACCATC. Its protein is CAINDGTNYVYTI.

As regards this clonotype: Possible read error: a much larger clone is one base away. J is TRBJ2-5 and V is TRBV5-1, with no clear D. The length of the CDR3 is 14 residues. Trimming cost V 4 bases and J 1 base, with 11 bases left between them. Looked up from germline, CDR1 is SGHRS and CDR2 is YFSETQ. CDR3 region: CASSRESFQETQYF. The DNA of the CDR3 is TGCGCCAGCAGCAGGGAAAGCTTCCAAGAGACCCAGTACTTC.